A single sample gave rise to the 19 T cell receptor beta chains below, sequenced in a study of T cell changes during pregnancy in multiple sclerosis. Measured with immunoSEQ multiplex PCR; TCRdb has only the in-frame clones, and not every one. The sample includes 95,000 to 110,000 clones, roughly 92% of them seen just once. The sequenced sample was peripheral blood, obtained after pregnancy. Source of these receptors: a female donor with multiple sclerosis, enrolled in a pregnancy study.

V gene TRBV2 combines with J gene TRBJ1-1, with 7 bases aligning to TRBD1. The germline V gene encodes CDR1 SNHLY and CDR2 FYNNEI. The CDR3 runs to 13 residues. After removal of 4 bases from V and 4 bases from J, the junction contained 3 bases not matched to a gene. CDR3 DNA: TGTGCCAGCAGTGGACAGGGAGGCACTGAAGCTTTCTTT. Its protein product is CASSGQGGTEAFF.

This chain joins TRBV28 and TRBJ2-1, with TRBD2 matching 10 bases. The CDR3 is 19 residues long. V trimming: 7 bases; J trimming: 3 bases; junction bases outside the gene matches: 18. Looked up from germline, CDR1 is MDHEN and CDR2 is SYDVKM. The CDR3 region is CASTSGGVVAGGRYNEQFF. The CDR3 nucleotides read TGTGCCAGCACCTCGGGGGGCGTGGTAGCGGGAGGCCGCTACAATGAGCAGTTCTTC. Complete variable domain (other parts from reference TRBV28 and TRBJ2-1): DVKVTQSSRYLVKRTGEKVFLECVQDMDHENMFWYRQDPGLGLRLIYFSYDVKMKEKGDIPEGYSVSREKKERFSLILESASTNQTSMYLCASTSGGVVAGGRYNEQFFGPGTRLTVL.

V is TRBV7-2 and J is TRBJ1-2; TRBD1 matches 7 bases. The CDR3 covers 15 residues. The V gene's germline CDR1 is SGHTA and CDR2 FQGNSA. V was clipped by 5 bases and J by 3 bases; unmatched bases: 9. The CDR3 nucleotides are TGTGCCAGCAGCGTCCGGGACAGCTTTTACTATGGCTACACCTTC. This translates into CASSVRDSFYYGYTF.

V usage is TRBV11-1 and J usage is TRBJ2-7, with 7 positions matching TRBD1. V dropped 4 bases and J dropped 1; count of bases not matched to a gene: 4. There are 14 residues in the CDR3. Germline CDR1 and CDR2: SGHAT and FQDESV (reference sequence). The CDR3 DNA is TGTGCCAGCAGCTCCGACAGGGTTTCCTACGAGCAGTACTTC. Protein: CASSSDRVSYEQYF.

V gene TRBV5-5 combines with J gene TRBJ1-6, with 10 bases fitting TRBD1. The V and J ends lost 1 base and 7 bases, in that order; junction bases with no gene match: 2. This CDR3 contains 15 residues. Per germline, CDR1 SGHKS and CDR2 YYEKEE (reference sequence). The DNA of the CDR3 is TGTGCCAGCAGCTTGATGGACAGGGGGAATTCACCCCTCCACTTT. Translated, it gives CASSLMDRGNSPLHF.

A remark on this clone: A read error may produce the germline difference seen at one junction end. The chain links TRBV4-1 to TRBJ1-1; D gene uncertain. The CDR3 runs to 10 residues. Germline V gene lookup returns CDR1 MGHRA and CDR2 YSYEKL. CDR3 loop: CASSQEEIYF. The CDR3 bases are TGCGCCAGCAGCCAAGAAGAGATATACTTT.

This chain joins TRBV7-2 and TRBJ2-1, with D perhaps TRBD1 (5 bases). V was cut by 1 base and J by 6 bases, with 13 bases left in between. The germline V gene encodes CDR1 SGHTA and CDR2 FQGNSA. The CDR3 is 15 residues long. CDR3: CASSLVVTASNEQFF. The CDR3 region has the DNA TGTGCCAGCAGCTTAGTCGTGACAGCCTCCAATGAGCAGTTCTTC.

The V call is TRBV18, the J call TRBJ2-3; D unclear. This CDR3 spans 17 amino acids. Germline V gives CDR1 KGHSH, CDR2 LQKENI. Trimming pared 1 base from V and 0 bases from J, leaving 14 bases between. The CDR3 DNA is TGTGCCAGCTCACCACTAGCCATTACTCAAAGCACAGATACGCAGTATTTT. Its protein is CASSPLAITQSTDTQYF.

CDR3 region: CASSFNRVNTEAFF. In DNA form, the CDR3 reads TGTGCCAGCAGCTTTAATAGAGTGAACACTGAAGCTTTCTTT. This chain joins TRBV5-5 and TRBJ1-1; D gene ambiguous. The CDR3 consists of 14 residues. Germline assignment: CDR1 SGHKS and CDR2 YYEKEE (reference sequence). Trimming took 2 bases from V and 0 from J, leaving 8 bases between them.

This rearrangement joins TRBV15 to TRBJ2-7; 10 nucleotides align to TRBD2. Per germline, CDR1 LNHNV and CDR2 YYDKDF (reference sequence). V was clipped by 1 base and J by 4 bases; unmatched bases: 10. The CDR3 has 17 amino acids. The DNA for the CDR3 is TGTGCCACCAGCAGAGTGACTAGCGGGTCCTCCGTGTACGAGCAGTACTTC. The encoded protein is CATSRVTSGSSVYEQYF.

The CDR3 coding sequence is TGCGCCAGCAGCTTTCTATGGACAGCGAACACCGGGGAGCTGTTTTTT. Its protein product is CASSFLWTANTGELFF. J is TRBJ2-2 and V is TRBV5-1; weak D call: TRBD1 (6 bases). Germline-derived CDR1 and CDR2 are SGHRS and YFSETQ. The CDR3 runs 16 residues. V was pared by 2 bases and J by 0 bases, with 11 bases between.

The V and J genes are TRBV7-2 and TRBJ2-3, with a weak D call TRBD1 (6 bases). Germline loops: CDR1 SGHTA, CDR2 FQGNSA. The CDR3 runs to 16 residues. V was trimmed by 5 bases and J by 2 bases, leaving 17 bases between them. The CDR3 reads CASSMDSGLVTDTQYF. The CDR3 DNA is TGTGCCAGCAGCATGGACAGTGGATTGGTCACAGATACGCAGTATTTT.

This clone was seen once. The rearrangement joins TRBV11-2 to TRBJ2-1; possibly TRBD2 for D (5 bases). Germline V gives CDR1 SGHAT, CDR2 FQNNGV. The CDR3 runs 15 residues. With 0 bases removed from V and 8 bases from J, the gap between germline ends came to 14 bases. The CDR3: CASSLDSFGEYEQFF. CDR3 nucleotide sequence: TGTGCCAGCAGCTTAGATAGTTTTGGGGAGTATGAGCAGTTCTTC.

This chain uses TRBV18 with TRBJ1-1; D possibly corresponds to TRBD1 (6 bases). The V gene's germline CDR1 is KGHSH and CDR2 LQKENI. The CDR3 contains 13 residues. The V and J ends lost 4 bases and 4 bases respectively, with 10 bases between them. The CDR3 region is CASSRQGSTEAFF. The DNA for the CDR3 is TGTGCCAGCTCACGCCAGGGGAGCACTGAAGCTTTCTTT. Based on the CDR3 plus reference TRBV18 and TRBJ1-1, the full variable domain is NAGVMQNPRHLVRRRGQEARLRCSPMKGHSHVYWYRQLPEEGLKFMVYLQKENIIDESGMPKERFSAEFPKEGPSILRIQQVVRGDSAAYFCASSRQGSTEAFFGQGTRLTVV.

The rearrangement links TRBV6-1 to TRBJ2-3; 9 nucleotides line up with TRBD2. J lost 0 bases, V lost 2 bases, and 9 bases had no gene match. CDR1 is MNHNS and CDR2 is SASEGT in the germline V gene. CDR3 length: 18 amino acids. This chain's CDR3 is CASSERGGGALSTDTQYF. As DNA, the CDR3 is TGTGCCAGCAGTGAACGTGGCGGGGGGGCCCTTAGCACAGATACGCAGTATTTT.

V is TRBV18 and J is TRBJ1-5; D unclear. The CDR3 is 13 amino acids. Trimming removed 5 bases at V and 5 bases at J, with 10 bases between. Per germline, CDR1 KGHSH and CDR2 LQKENI. The CDR3 bases are TGTGCCAGCTCATCGCAGTTGGATCAGCCCCAGCATTTT. Amino acid sequence: CASSSQLDQPQHF.

This chain uses TRBV7-9 with TRBJ1-5; no clear D gene. Trimming took off 1 base at V and 9 bases at J, with 7 bases between the two ends. CDR1 and CDR2 (germline): SEHNR, FQNEAQ (reference sequence). The CDR3 covers 12 residues. The CDR3 DNA sequence: TGTGCCAGCAGCTTAGGGGCAGGGCCCCAGCATTTT. Translating it yields CASSLGAGPQHF.

CDR3 sequence (DNA): TGTGCCAGTCGTACTTCAGGGGCCACCTATCAGCCCCAGCATTTT. This encodes CASRTSGATYQPQHF. V gene TRBV19 combines with J gene TRBJ1-5; tentatively, D is TRBD1 (6 bases). CDR1 and CDR2 (germline): LNHDA, SQIVND (reference sequence). The CDR3 runs 15 residues. V lost 8 bases and J 5 bases, leaving 19 bases between the germline ends.

In the case of this clone: Relative to the germline gene, one junction end is altered; a read error may explain this. The J gene is TRBJ2-7, the V gene TRBV6-1; TRBD2 agrees at 9 bases. The CDR3 runs to 17 residues. Germline V CDR1 and CDR2: MNHNS, SASEGT. The CDR3 here is CAISEGGSGSFHYEQYF. CDR3 sequence (DNA): TGTGCCATCAGTGAGGGGGGTAGCGGGAGTTTTCACTACGAGCAGTACTTC.